This passage covers 29 T cell receptor beta chains from one sample sequenced in a study of T cell repertoires in cytomegalovirus infection. MiXCR, run by TCRdb on the reads, gives a single entry per CDR3 protein. The sample records 130,000 or so distinct CDR3 sequences, about 6.3% being singletons. Sequenced input: PBMCs. Receptor source: a human donor in good health (CMV status not recorded). Some clones in this sample may be carry-over from other donors' samples.

This clonotype has ten or more counts. The chain is built from TRBV7-2 and TRBJ2-1, with D perhaps given as TRBD1 or TRBD2 (6 bases each). This CDR3 region has 15 residues. Germline values: CDR1 SGHTA, CDR2 FQGNSA. Trimming removed 7 bases from V and 2 bases from J, with 15 bases in between. CDR3: CASKLSGAPYNEQFF. The CDR3 DNA sequence: TGTGCCAGCAAATTATCGGGGGCCCCCTACAATGAGCAGTTCTTC.

This clonotype was counted many times. The chain uses TRBV7-2 and TRBJ1-2; possibly TRBD1 for D (6 bases). With 5 bases removed from V and 8 bases from J, the gap between germline ends came to 18 bases. Germline CDR1 and CDR2: SGHTA and FQGNSA. CDR3 length: 14 residues. CDR3 protein: CASSRGGGLGGYTF. DNA of the CDR3: TGTGCCAGCAGCCGGGGGGGGGGGCTGGGCGGCTACACCTTC.

This clonotype occurred many times. The rearrangement links TRBV7-8 to TRBJ2-1; 12 nucleotides line up with TRBD2. CDR1 and CDR2 (germline): SGHVS, FQNEAQ. The CDR3 totals 16 residues. With V trimmed by 1 base and J by 7 bases, 5 bases remained unmatched. The CDR3 protein is CASSLGASGGGNEQFF. CDR3 sequence (DNA): TGTGCCAGCAGCTTAGGTGCTAGCGGGGGGGGGAATGAGCAGTTCTTC.

This clonotype was recorded at least ten times. V gene TRBV6-6 combines with J gene TRBJ2-5; D gene ambiguous. CDR3 length equals 13 residues. V lost 4 bases and J lost 4, with 10 bases in between. Germline CDR1 and CDR2: MNHNY and SVGAGI (reference sequence). The CDR3 sequence: CASSSTERETQYF. CDR3 DNA: TGTGCCAGCAGTTCGACTGAACGAGAGACCCAGTACTTC.

This clonotype has ten or more counts. The chain couples TRBV18 to TRBJ1-4; D is possibly TRBD1 (5 bases). The germline V and J ends were trimmed by 2 bases and 8 bases, with 15 bases remaining between them. The CDR3 covers 15 residues. The germline V gene has CDR1 KGHSH and CDR2 LQKENI. CDR3 protein: CASSPEGTAAEKLFF. DNA of the CDR3: TGTGCCAGCTCACCAGAAGGGACCGCTGCGGAAAAACTGTTTTTT.

This clonotype was detected only a few times. V is TRBV10-3 and J is TRBJ1-2; 7 positions match TRBD1. V was clipped by 11 bases and J by 4 bases; unmatched bases: 13. The CDR3 is 14 residues long. Germline loops: CDR1 ENHRY, CDR2 SYGVKD. CDR3 DNA: TGTGCCGCTACTTCCGACAGGGCAGGCTATGGCTACACCTTC. Translation gives CAATSDRAGYGYTF.

This clonotype was counted at least ten times. The chain links TRBV7-2 to TRBJ2-7; D gene unclear. The CDR3 runs to 14 residues. V was trimmed by 0 bases and J by 2 bases, leaving 8 bases between them. Germline CDR1 reads SGHTA; CDR2 reads FQGNSA. DNA of the CDR3: TGTGCCAGCAGCTTAGCTCAGTACACCTACGAGCAGTACTTC. It yields the protein CASSLAQYTYEQYF.

This clonotype was counted many times. This rearrangement joins TRBV10-3 to TRBJ2-1; TRBD1 agrees at 7 bases. The CDR3 runs to 16 residues. The junction had 14 bases not matched to a gene; V was cut back by 5 bases and J by 7 bases. The germline V gene encodes CDR1 ENHRY and CDR2 SYGVKD. CDR3 coding DNA: TGTGCCATCAGTAGCTCCAACGGACAGGTAAATAATGAGCAGTTCTTC. Translating gives CAISSSNGQVNNEQFF.

This clonotype was counted many times. This chain connects TRBV7-9 to TRBJ1-5, with 7 nucleotides matching TRBD1. The CDR3 is 16 residues long. CDR1 and CDR2 (germline): SEHNR, FQNEAQ (reference sequence). V trimming: 3 bases; J trimming: 0 bases; junction bases outside the gene matches: 5. The CDR3 is CASSFDTGDSNQPQHF. CDR3 sequence (DNA): TGTGCCAGCAGCTTTGATACAGGGGATAGCAATCAGCCCCAGCATTTT.

This clonotype was observed a handful of times. This chain connects TRBV29-1 to TRBJ2-7; maybe TRBD1 (5 bases). Germline values: CDR1 SQVTM, CDR2 ANQGSEA. V was shortened by 6 bases and J by 1 base, with 7 bases between the two germline ends. This CDR3 is 11 amino acids long. CDR3 in amino acids: CSVRQSYEQYF. The CDR3 nucleotides read TGCAGCGTCAGACAGTCCTACGAGCAGTACTTC.

This clonotype has at least ten counts. The chain carries TRBV12-3 or TRBV12-4 and TRBJ1-5; D perhaps matches TRBD1 (6 bases). This CDR3 contains 15 residues. Trimming took off 3 bases at V and 1 base at J, with 10 bases between the two ends. DNA of the CDR3: TGTGCCAGCAGTTTGGGGGGGCAAAGCAATCAGCCCCAGCATTTT. It is translated as CASSLGGQSNQPQHF.

This clonotype was observed a handful of times. The J gene is TRBJ1-4, the V gene TRBV7-9, with D unclear. This CDR3 region has 15 residues. Germline CDR1 is SEHNR and CDR2 is FQNEAQ (reference sequence). Trimming pared 1 base from V and 8 bases from J, leaving 14 bases between. The CDR3 here is CASSLGSAGGEKLFF. In DNA, the CDR3 is TGTGCCAGCAGCTTAGGCAGCGCGGGAGGGGAAAAACTGTTTTTT.

J is TRBJ1-4 and V is TRBV13; no definite D call. CDR1 PRHDT and CDR2 FYEKMQ come from the germline V gene (reference sequence). The CDR3 is 13 amino acids. V was cut by 4 bases and J by 7 bases, with 10 bases left in between. The CDR3 sequence is CASSSPRGEKLFF. The CDR3 DNA follows: TGTGCCAGCAGCTCCCCCCGGGGTGAAAAACTGTTTTTT.

This clonotype was detected ten times or more. This chain links TRBV7-2 with TRBJ1-4, with unresolved D. Between the trimmed V and J ends, which lost 5 bases and 10 bases, there was a span of 20 bases. Germline values: CDR1 SGHTA, CDR2 FQGNSA. The CDR3 extends over 15 amino acids. CDR3 protein: CASSPPGVQLGKLFF. CDR3 DNA: TGTGCCAGCAGCCCCCCTGGAGTCCAACTTGGAAAACTGTTTTTT.

This clonotype was found many times. The chain recombines TRBV28 with TRBJ1-3, with a weak D call TRBD1 (5 bases). The CDR3 length is 15 residues. Trimming removed 6 bases at V and 0 bases at J, with 12 bases between. CDR1 is MDHEN, CDR2 SYDVKM, per germline. Here the CDR3 DNA reads TGTGCCAGCAGGGCCCAGGGCTACTCTGGAAACACCATATATTTT. Translation: CASRAQGYSGNTIYF.

This clonotype was seen a handful of times. This chain links TRBV29-1 with TRBJ2-3; the D gene could be TRBD1 or TRBD2 (7 bases each). The CDR3 covers 14 residues. Trimming removed 5 bases at V and 1 base at J, with 13 bases between. Germline-derived CDR1 and CDR2 are SQVTM and ANQGSEA. CDR3 sequence reads: CSVKRDRRTDTQYF. For the CDR3, the DNA is TGCAGCGTTAAGCGGGACAGACGCACAGATACGCAGTATTTT.

This clonotype was recorded many times. The V gene is TRBV15, the J gene TRBJ2-1; tentatively, D is TRBD1 or TRBD2 (6 bases each). Germline V lookup: CDR1 LNHNV, CDR2 YYDKDF (reference sequence). Deletions cut 1 base from V and 9 bases from J, with 7 bases between. The CDR3 runs 12 residues. CDR3 region: CATSRAGAEQFF. CDR3 bases: TGTGCCACCAGCAGAGCGGGGGCTGAGCAGTTCTTC.

Ten or more counts support this clonotype. The rearrangement links TRBV7-2 to TRBJ2-1, with a possible D match to TRBD2 (6 bases). From germline, CDR1 is SGHTA and CDR2 FQGNSA. This CDR3 contains 14 residues. Trimming cost V 5 bases and J 3 bases, with 11 bases left between them. This CDR3 reads CASSASGLYNEQFF. The CDR3 DNA reads as TGTGCCAGCAGCGCATCGGGACTCTACAATGAGCAGTTCTTC. The full variable domain, with the rest looked up from reference TRBV7-2 and TRBJ2-1, is GAGVSQSPSNKVTEKGKDVELRCDPISGHTALYWYRQSLGQGLEFLIYFQGNSAPDKSGLPSDRFSAERTGGSVSTLTIQRTQQEDSAVYLCASSASGLYNEQFFGPGTRLTVL.

The CDR3 reads CSVEFREETQYF. The CDR3 DNA sequence: TGCAGCGTTGAATTCAGGGAAGAGACCCAGTACTTC. V and J are TRBV29-1 and TRBJ2-5; D is perhaps TRBD1 (5 bases). This CDR3 is 12 amino acids long. Trimming took 2 bases from V and 3 from J, leaving 7 bases between them. Germline V gene lookup returns CDR1 SQVTM and CDR2 ANQGSEA. Based on the CDR3 plus reference TRBV29-1 and TRBJ2-5, the full variable domain is SAVISQKPSRDICQRGTSLTIQCQVDSQVTMMFWYRQQPGQSLTLIATANQGSEATYESGFVIDKFPISRPNLTFSTLTVSNMSPEDSSIYLCSVEFREETQYFGPGTRLLVL.

This clonotype was picked up many times. This rearrangement joins TRBV7-8 to TRBJ2-1; 7 nucleotides align to TRBD1. V lost 4 bases to trimming and J lost 10 bases; unmatched junction nucleotides: 13. Per germline, CDR1 SGHVS and CDR2 FQNEAQ. The CDR3 contains 15 residues. The CDR3: CASSSPQGSTGEQFF. CDR3 DNA: TGTGCCAGCAGCTCCCCACAGGGGTCGACGGGGGAGCAGTTCTTC.

This clonotype showed up many times. V and J are TRBV12-3 or TRBV12-4 and TRBJ1-2; D ambiguous. The CDR3 spans 13 residues. Trimming shortened V by 5 bases and J by 3 bases, and 10 bases separated the two germline ends. In DNA form, the CDR3 reads TGTGCCAGCAGTGAAGAGTCTTACTATGGCTACACCTTC. Translating it yields CASSEESYYGYTF.

This clonotype appeared a few times. This chain connects TRBV6-2 or TRBV6-3 to TRBJ2-3; D is uncertain. V was clipped by 2 bases and J by 5 bases, with 8 bases between them. The V gene's germline CDR1 is MNHEY and CDR2 SVGEGT. The CDR3 runs to 13 residues. The CDR3 nucleotides are TGTGCCAGCAGTTACCCTCCGGGAGATACGCAGTATTTT. It encodes CASSYPPGDTQYF.

The sample holds many counts of this clonotype. V is TRBV12-3 or TRBV12-4 and J is TRBJ2-7, with D perhaps TRBD1 or TRBD2 (5 bases each). Trimming took off 5 bases at V and 4 bases at J, with 18 bases between the two ends. There are 15 residues in the CDR3. The CDR3: CASSLQSGQGYEQYF. CDR3 sequence (DNA): TGTGCCAGCAGTCTCCAATCGGGGCAGGGTTACGAGCAGTACTTC.

This clonotype is categorized as medium-sized (0.01 to 0.1%). The rearrangement links TRBV7-2 to TRBJ2-5, with TRBD2 as a possible D gene (6 bases). Trimming took 8 bases from V and 2 from J, leaving 15 bases between them. This CDR3 spans 14 amino acids. Germline CDR1 reads SGHTA; CDR2 reads FQGNSA. The CDR3 nucleotides are TGTGCCAGCTCCTTTAATAGCGGACAAGAGACCCAGTACTTC. Protein sequence: CASSFNSGQETQYF.

This clonotype was counted many times. The chain's CDR3 is CASSFSKGYYGYTF. The CDR3 DNA follows: TGTGCCAGCAGTTTCTCGAAGGGATATTATGGCTACACCTTC. The chain recombines TRBV28 with TRBJ1-2; the D is unclear. Germline-derived CDR1 and CDR2 are MDHEN and SYDVKM. The CDR3 is made up of 14 amino acids. V lost 3 bases and J lost 5, with 13 bases in between.

V usage is TRBV29-1 and J usage is TRBJ1-1, with D uncertain. CDR3 length: 13 residues. V lost 6 bases to trimming and J lost 1 base, with 12 bases between them. CDR1 and CDR2 from the germline V gene are SQVTM and ANQGSEA. For the CDR3, the DNA is TGCAGCGTACGGCTGGACGGGAACACTGAAGCTTTCTTT. The encoded protein is CSVRLDGNTEAFF. Full variable domain (missing parts from reference TRBV29-1 and TRBJ1-1): SAVISQKPSRDICQRGTSLTIQCQVDSQVTMMFWYRQQPGQSLTLIATANQGSEATYESGFVIDKFPISRPNLTFSTLTVSNMSPEDSSIYLCSVRLDGNTEAFFGQGTRLTVV.

The chain recombines TRBV10-3 with TRBJ1-1; no firm D call. V was pared by 5 bases and J by 0 bases, with 10 bases between. The germline V gene encodes CDR1 ENHRY and CDR2 SYGVKD. This CDR3 comprises 14 residues. The CDR3 DNA sequence: TGTGCCATCAGTCAATCCCCAGTGAACACTGAAGCTTTCTTT. This encodes CAISQSPVNTEAFF.

The genes are TRBV28 and TRBJ1-5, with TRBD1 identical over 7 bases. Germline CDR1 and CDR2: MDHEN and SYDVKM. CDR3 length: 15 residues. The V segment lost 5 bases and the J segment 1 base; nucleotides outside the gene matches: 5. The CDR3 nucleotides read TGTGCCAGCAGTAGAAGCAGGGGGAGCAATCAGCCCCAGCATTTT. Translation: CASSRSRGSNQPQHF.

This clonotype was recorded at least ten times. J is TRBJ2-5 and V is TRBV11-2; 7 positions agree with TRBD1. The CDR3 extends over 15 amino acids. The junction had 3 bases not matched to a gene; V was cut back by 2 bases and J by 0 bases. Germline values: CDR1 SGHAT, CDR2 FQNNGV. The CDR3 spells CASSLQGQNQETQYF. CDR3 bases: TGTGCCAGCAGCTTACAGGGACAGAACCAAGAGACCCAGTACTTC.